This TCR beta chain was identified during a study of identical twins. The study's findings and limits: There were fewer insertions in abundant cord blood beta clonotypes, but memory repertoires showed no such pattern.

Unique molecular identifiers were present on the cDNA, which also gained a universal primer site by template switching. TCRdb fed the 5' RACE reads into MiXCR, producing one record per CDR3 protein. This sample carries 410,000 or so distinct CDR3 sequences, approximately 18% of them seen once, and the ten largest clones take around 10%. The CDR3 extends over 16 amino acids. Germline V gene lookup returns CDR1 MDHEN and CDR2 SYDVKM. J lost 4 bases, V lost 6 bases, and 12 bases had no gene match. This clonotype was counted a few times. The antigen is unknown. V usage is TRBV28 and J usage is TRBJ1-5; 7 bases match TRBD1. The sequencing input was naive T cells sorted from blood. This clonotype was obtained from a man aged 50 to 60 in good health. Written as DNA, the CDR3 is TGTGCCAGCAGGTCCCGACAGGGCGCGTTGAATCAGCCCCAGCATTTT. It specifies CASRSRQGALNQPQHF.